This is a list of T cell receptor beta chains from one sample in a study of blood T cell repertoires in COVID-19. Using immunoSEQ multiplex PCR, the repertoire was profiled, and TCRdb retains in-frame clones only, with some absent. The sample gives approximately 100,000 clones, 75% to 85% of which show up once; 25% is in the top ten. The sequencing sample was made of peripheral blood. The receptor source for this set is a man aged 60-69 years with acute or convalescent COVID-19. Both conserved end residues are part of each CDR3. Fields, in order: V gene, clone size, D gene, J gene, CDR3 protein, CDR3 DNA. A D gene is named only where the DNA matches it firmly. Size tells how often a clone was seen (once, few, many) or the class of an expanded clone, and some rows leave it out.

>TRBV19|NA|TRBD1|TRBJ2-3
CASSIRAGGLSTDTQYF
TGTGCCAGTAGTATAAGGGCAGGGGGCCTTAGCACAGATACGCAGTATTTT
>TRBV4-2|once|TRBD2|TRBJ2-3
CASSQALARGDRTDTQYF
TGTGCCAGCAGCCAGGCCCTTGCTCGGGGGGATCGCACAGATACGCAGTATTTT
>TRBV6-5|NA|NA|TRBJ2-3
CATGDTTDTQYF
TGTGCCACCGGGGATACCACAGATACGCAGTATTTT
>TRBV19|NA|TRBD1|TRBJ1-2
CASSMGQGFSYGYTF
TGTGCCAGTAGTATGGGACAGGGATTTTCGTATGGCTACACCTTC
>TRBV6-5|NA|TRBD1|TRBJ1-6
CASRGGDRHNSPLHF
TGTGCCAGCAGAGGGGGCGACAGACATAATTCACCCCTCCACTTT
>TRBV7-2|NA|TRBD1|TRBJ2-1
CASKGAGLLDEQFF
TGTGCCAGCAAGGGGGCAGGGTTGTTGGATGAGCAGTTCTTC
>TRBV6-5|NA|NA|TRBJ1-1
CASRTLRAPNTEAFF
TGTGCCAGCAGAACCCTCAGGGCCCCTAACACTGAAGCTTTCTTT
>TRBV6-2/TRBV6-3|NA|NA|TRBJ2-7
CASSPQGQGSYEQYF
TGTGCCAGCAGCCCACAAGGTCAGGGCTCCTACGAGCAGTACTTC
>TRBV6-5|NA|NA|TRBJ1-2
CASTKGVANGYTF
TGTGCCAGCACCAAGGGGGTAGCGAATGGCTACACCTTC
>TRBV27|NA|TRBD1|TRBJ2-1
CASSLETGRFYNEQFF
TGTGCCAGCAGTTTAGAGACAGGGCGATTCTACAATGAGCAGTTCTTC
>TRBV7-9|NA|NA|TRBJ1-3
CASSLASGNTIYF
TGTGCCAGCAGCTTGGCCTCTGGAAACACCATATATTTT
>TRBV5-4|NA|TRBD1|TRBJ2-3
CASSFYRGITDTQYF
TGTGCCAGCAGCTTCTACAGGGGCATCACAGATACGCAGTATTTT
>TRBV28|NA|NA|TRBJ1-6
CASSSDMISGYNSPLHF
TGTGCCAGCAGTTCCGACATGATCTCGGGGTATAATTCACCCCTCCACTTT
>TRBV10-1|few|NA|TRBJ1-3
CASSDPPGLRLFGNTIYF
TGCGCCAGCAGTGACCCCCCGGGACTTAGACTCTTTGGAAACACCATATATTTT
>TRBV19|NA|NA|TRBJ1-5
CASSAEISRRGKPQHF
TGTGCCAGTAGTGCAGAAATCTCAAGGAGGGGTAAGCCCCAGCATTTT
>TRBV4-1|NA|NA|TRBJ2-1
CASSQAGGLYNEQFF
TGCGCCAGCAGCCAAGCAGGGGGGCTATACAATGAGCAGTTCTTC
>TRBV28|NA|NA|TRBJ1-1
CASSSLGGGGTEAFF
TGTGCCAGCAGTTCCCTGGGTGGGGGAGGCACTGAAGCTTTCTTT
>TRBV30|once|NA|TRBJ1-5
CAWSPGGYQPQHF
TGTGCCTGGTCCCCGGGAGGTTATCAGCCCCAGCATTTT
>TRBV29-1|NA|NA|TRBJ1-2
CSADSHPSYTF
TGCAGCGCCGACTCCCACCCTTCGTATACCTTC
>TRBV10-2|NA|NA|TRBJ2-1
CASTPIRGLYNEQFF
TGCGCCAGCACCCCCATTCGGGGACTCTACAATGAGCAGTTCTTC
>TRBV7-8|NA|NA|TRBJ1-3
CASSLGERNTIYF
TGTGCCAGCAGCTTAGGGGAGCGAAACACCATATATTTT
>TRBV19|NA|NA|TRBJ1-5
CASSFQQGNQPQHF
TGTGCCAGTAGTTTTCAACAGGGAAATCAGCCCCAGCATTTT
>TRBV3-1/TRBV3-2|NA|TRBD1|TRBJ2-6
CASSRDRGGAGANVLTF
TGTGCCAGCAGTCGGGACAGGGGGGGCGCTGGGGCCAACGTCCTGACTTTC
>TRBV5-5|NA|TRBD2|TRBJ2-2
CASSLRTSTGELFF
TGTGCCAGCAGCTTGAGGACTAGCACCGGGGAGCTGTTTTTT
>TRBV7-2|NA|NA|TRBJ1-2
CASSLNRDGYTF
TGTGCCAGCAGCTTGAACAGGGATGGCTACACCTTC
>TRBV11-3|NA|TRBD2|TRBJ2-3
CASSARGGLSRKTDTQYF
TGTGCCAGCAGCGCGCGGGGGGGCCTGTCCCGCAAAACAGATACGCAGTATTTT
>TRBV7-8|NA|TRBD1|TRBJ1-2
CASSFDYGDRGYGYTF
TGTGCCAGCAGCTTCGACTATGGCGACAGGGGATATGGCTACACCTTC
>TRBV6-5|NA|NA|TRBJ1-2
CASSYKVGGNYGYTF
TGTGCCAGCAGTTACAAGGTGGGGGGAAACTATGGCTACACCTTC
>TRBV6-5|NA|NA|TRBJ2-2
CASSYGPANTGELFF
TGTGCCAGCAGTTATGGGCCCGCGAACACCGGGGAGCTGTTTTTT
>TRBV7-9|NA|TRBD1|TRBJ1-6
CASSSGGGLNSPLHF
TGTGCCAGCAGCTCAGGGGGCGGTTTAAATTCACCCCTCCACTTT
>TRBV7-9|NA|TRBD2|TRBJ2-1
CASSFSGGANEQFF
TGTGCCAGCAGCTTTAGCGGGGGGGCCAATGAGCAGTTCTTC
>TRBV4-1|NA|NA|TRBJ1-2
CASSQAMKQAGYGYTF
TGCGCCAGCAGCCAAGCCATGAAGCAGGCTGGCTATGGCTACACCTTC
>TRBV5-6|NA|NA|TRBJ1-4
CASSFTGSGSGNEKLFF
TGTGCCAGCAGCTTTACCGGGTCCGGTTCCGGTAATGAAAAACTGTTTTTT
>TRBV12-3/TRBV12-4|NA|NA|TRBJ2-7
CASSSWGLYEQYF
TGTGCCAGCAGTTCGTGGGGGCTATACGAGCAGTACTTC
>TRBV5-3|NA|NA|TRBJ2-5
CARSYPPHLAWGQETQYF
TGTGCCAGAAGCTACCCCCCCCATCTAGCTTGGGGCCAAGAGACCCAGTACTTC
>TRBV27|NA|NA|TRBJ1-2
CASSLSQGDYWGYTF
TGTGCCAGCAGTTTATCGCAAGGGGACTACTGGGGCTACACCTTC
>TRBV6-5|NA|NA|TRBJ2-3
CASSYSVGGTDTQYF
TGTGCCAGCAGTTACTCCGTCGGGGGAACAGATACGCAGTATTTT
>TRBV5-1|NA|TRBD2|TRBJ2-2
CASISGDNGELFF
TGCGCCAGCATTAGCGGGGACAACGGGGAGCTGTTTTTT
>TRBV5-8|many|NA|TRBJ1-6
CASRGGEGSFYNSPLHF
TGTGCCAGCAGAGGGGGGGAAGGCAGCTTCTATAATTCACCCCTCCACTTT
>TRBV28|NA|TRBD2|TRBJ2-5
CASSVFPGTSGGAGYQETQYF
TGTGCCAGCAGTGTCTTCCCCGGGACTAGCGGGGGGGCCGGGTACCAAGAGACCCAGTACTTC
>TRBV7-2|NA|TRBD2|TRBJ2-1
CASSFPSTSGGKQFF
TGTGCCAGCAGCTTCCCCTCCACTAGCGGGGGGAAGCAGTTCTTC
>TRBV28|NA|NA|TRBJ1-6
CASSLGLSPLHF
TGTGCCAGCAGTTTAGGGCTTTCACCCCTCCACTTT
>TRBV29-1|NA|TRBD1|TRBJ1-2
CSARGGTGSISGYTF
TGCAGCGCGCGAGGCGGGACAGGCTCTATATCCGGCTACACCTTC
>TRBV7-8|NA|TRBD1|TRBJ2-1
CASAETGVFRRFF
TGTGCCAGCGCGGAGACAGGGGTTTTCAGGAGGTTCTTC
>TRBV28|NA|TRBD1|TRBJ1-4
CASRGADRGLANEKLFF
TGTGCCAGCAGGGGCGCCGACAGGGGGCTAGCTAATGAAAAACTGTTTTTT
>TRBV3-1/TRBV3-2|NA|NA|TRBJ1-2
CASSQGAWQVYTF
TGTGCCAGCAGCCAGGGAGCGTGGCAGGTCTACACCTTC
>TRBV5-4|NA|NA|TRBJ2-2
CASSLQHTGELFF
TGTGCCAGCAGCTTACAGCACACCGGGGAGCTGTTTTTT
>TRBV7-2|NA|TRBD2|TRBJ2-1
CASSPTSGGGGYNEQFF
TGTGCCAGCAGCCCTACTAGCGGGGGGGGAGGGTACAATGAGCAGTTCTTC
>TRBV4-1|NA|TRBD1|TRBJ1-6
CASSQDVTGYRSYNSPLHF
TGCGCCAGCAGCCAAGATGTGACAGGGTATCGGTCCTATAATTCACCCCTCCACTTT
>TRBV2|NA|NA|TRBJ1-4
CASKMGSGNEKLFF
TGTGCCAGCAAGATGGGCAGCGGGAACGAAAAACTGTTTTTT
>TRBV4-1|NA|TRBD2|TRBJ2-2
CASSLRTSGNTGELFF
TGCGCCAGCAGCTTACGGACTAGCGGAAACACCGGGGAGCTGTTTTTT
>TRBV6-2/TRBV6-3|NA|TRBD1|TRBJ1-1
CASSYQQGAKTEAFF
TGTGCCAGCAGTTACCAACAGGGGGCGAAAACTGAAGCTTTCTTT
>TRBV27|few|TRBD2|TRBJ2-7
CAAGPLAGAKYEQYF
TGTGCCGCGGGGCCACTAGCGGGGGCCAAATACGAGCAGTACTTC
>TRBV3-1/TRBV3-2|NA|NA|TRBJ2-3
CASSQAWYGADTQYF
TGTGCCAGCAGCCAAGCTTGGTATGGGGCGGATACGCAGTATTTT
>TRBV5-1|NA|TRBD1|TRBJ2-7
CASSPPRDRGFILDEQYF
TGCGCCAGCAGCCCGCCCAGGGACAGGGGCTTCATTCTCGACGAGCAGTACTTC
>TRBV7-2|NA|TRBD1|TRBJ2-7
CASSLARDRSYEQYF
TGTGCCAGCAGCTTAGCGAGGGACAGGTCCTACGAGCAGTACTTC
>TRBV19|NA|NA|TRBJ1-1
CASKRVPNTEAFF
TGTGCCAGTAAGAGGGTTCCGAACACTGAAGCTTTCTTT
>TRBV7-9|NA|NA|TRBJ2-2
CASSGAGGMNTGELFF
TGTGCCAGCAGCGGTGCAGGGGGGATGAACACCGGGGAGCTGTTTTTT
>TRBV27|NA|TRBD1|TRBJ1-4
CASSDRDRGANEKLFF
TGTGCCAGCAGCGACCGGGACAGGGGTGCTAATGAAAAACTGTTTTTT